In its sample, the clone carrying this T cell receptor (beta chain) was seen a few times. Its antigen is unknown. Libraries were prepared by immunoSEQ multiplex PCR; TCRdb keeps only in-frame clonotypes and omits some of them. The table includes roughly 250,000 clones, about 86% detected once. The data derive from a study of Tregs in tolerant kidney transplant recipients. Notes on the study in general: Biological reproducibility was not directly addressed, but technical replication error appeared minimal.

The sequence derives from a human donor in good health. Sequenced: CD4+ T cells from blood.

In DNA form, the CDR3 reads TGTGCCAGCAGGGGCTCCAATGAGCAGTTCTTC. Amino acid sequence: CASRGSNEQFF. V usage is TRBV2 and J usage is TRBJ2-1, with D hard to call. From germline, CDR1 is SNHLY and CDR2 FYNNEI. This CDR3 region has 11 residues. Trimming left V 6 bases short and J 6 bases short, with 6 bases between.